This TCR beta chain was profiled in a study of OX40 agonist ivuxolimab in advanced cancers. Overall study context: Prior anti-PD-1, anti-PD-L1 or anti-CTLA-4 therapy did not bar entry, and more than 35% had some.

This CDR3 region has 14 residues. From germline, CDR1 is MDHEN and CDR2 SYDVKM. V gave up 6 bases and J gave up 5 bases; unmatched junction bases: 7. Clones were read by immunoSEQ multiplex PCR, and TCRdb kept only the in-frame ones, dropping some. The sample holds roughly 71,000 clones; 85% are singletons and the top ten take 0.83%. The chain combines TRBV28 with TRBJ2-5; TRBD1 matches 9 bases. This receptor was obtained from an adult with an advanced solid tumor such as melanoma, head and neck, liver or kidney cancer. The sequenced sample was CD4+ or CD8+ T cells sorted from blood, obtained in a trial of the OX40 agonist ivuxolimab. CDR3 DNA sequence: TGTGCCAGCAGAGAGACAGGGGGTCGGGAGACCCAGTACTTC. Protein: CASRETGGRETQYF.